The clone carrying this T cell receptor (beta chain) was recorded only once. V shed 1 base and J shed 3 bases, with 10 bases lying between them. CDR3 length: 16 residues. CDR1 KGHSH and CDR2 LQKENI come from the germline V gene. Original analysis: Amplified reference gene primers provided the basis for estimating nucleated cell counts. The protocol was immunoSEQ multiplex PCR, while the TCRdb copy is restricted to in-frame clones and leaves out a portion. V, J and clone size were drawn from that table, and D and trimming were deduced from the DNA. The repertoire includes 200,000 to 250,000 clones, about 86% of them detected once, and approximately 10% sits in the top ten. The Seattle site enrolled patients during active infection and followed them longitudinally. This sample was taken from a study of blood T cell repertoires in COVID-19. Study background: Samples representing acute and convalescent COVID-19 were sourced from the United States, Italy and Spain.

The sequence was obtained from a woman aged 45-60 years with COVID-19, enrolled during active disease. The chain joins TRBV18 to TRBJ1-6; no reliable D call. Sequenced material: peripheral blood. This CDR3 is CASSPQSGIYNSPLHF. The CDR3 DNA reads as TGTGCCAGCTCACCACAGTCCGGGATCTATAATTCACCCCTCCACTTT.